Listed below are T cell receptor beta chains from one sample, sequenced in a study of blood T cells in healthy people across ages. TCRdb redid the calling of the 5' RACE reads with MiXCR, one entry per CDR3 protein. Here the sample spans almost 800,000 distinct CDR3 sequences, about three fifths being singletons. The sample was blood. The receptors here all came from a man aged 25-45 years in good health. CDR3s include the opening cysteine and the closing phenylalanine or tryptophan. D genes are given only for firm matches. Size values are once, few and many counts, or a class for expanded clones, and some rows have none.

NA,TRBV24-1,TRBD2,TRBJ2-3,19,CATSDTGTSGTISTDTQYF,TGTGCCACCAGTGATACCGGGACTAGCGGGACGATTAGCACAGATACGCAGTATTTT
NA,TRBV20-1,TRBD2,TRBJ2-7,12,CLGTSGNCEQYF,TGTTTGGGGACTAGCGGGAACTGCGAGCAGTACTTC
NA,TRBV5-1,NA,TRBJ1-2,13,CASSVEFGWGYTF,TGCGCCAGCAGCGTGGAGTTCGGGTGGGGCTACACCTTC
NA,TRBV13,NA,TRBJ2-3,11,CACQRTDTQYF,TGTGCCTGCCAAAGGACAGATACGCAGTATTTT
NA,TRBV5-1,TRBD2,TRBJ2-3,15,CASSDLAGGGDTQYF,TGCGCCAGCAGCGACCTAGCGGGAGGGGGAGATACGCAGTATTTT
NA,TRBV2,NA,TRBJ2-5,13,CASSDVSQGTQYF,TGTGCCAGCAGTGATGTCTCACAAGGGACCCAGTACTTC
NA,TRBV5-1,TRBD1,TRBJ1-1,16,CASSLPGTGGVTEAFF,TGCGCCAGCAGCTTGCCGGGCACAGGGGGCGTCACTGAAGCTTTCTTT
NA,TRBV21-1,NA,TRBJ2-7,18,CASSKGGRGSGGVYEQYF,TGTGCCAGCAGCAAAGGAGGGAGGGGGAGCGGTGGAGTCTACGAGCAGTACTTC
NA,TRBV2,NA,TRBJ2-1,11,CASSGFTRQFF,TGTGCCAGCAGTGGTTTCACTAGGCAGTTCTTC
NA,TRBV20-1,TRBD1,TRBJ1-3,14,CSARDAGQTDTIYF,TGCAGTGCTAGAGATGCGGGACAGACCGACACCATATATTTT
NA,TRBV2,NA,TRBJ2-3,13,CAVGSMSADTQYF,TGTGCCGTCGGGTCCATGTCCGCAGATACGCAGTATTTT
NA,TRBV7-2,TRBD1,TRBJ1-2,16,CASSLGVDRVEYGYTF,TGTGCCAGCAGCTTAGGGGTTGACAGGGTAGAGTATGGCTACACCTTC
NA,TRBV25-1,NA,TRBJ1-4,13,CASSREVGEKVFF,TGTGCCAGCAGTAGAGAGGTAGGCGAAAAAGTGTTTTTT
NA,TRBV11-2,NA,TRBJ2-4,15,CANSFYPITKNIQYF,TGTGCCAACAGCTTTTATCCAATAACCAAAAACATTCAGTACTTC
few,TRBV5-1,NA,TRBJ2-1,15,CASSWQGGAYNEQFF,TGCGCCAGCAGCTGGCAGGGGGGCGCTTACAATGAGCAGTTCTTC
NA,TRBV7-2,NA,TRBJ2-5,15,CASSASRQLQETQYF,TGTGCCAGCAGCGCCAGCCGACAGCTACAAGAGACCCAGTACTTC
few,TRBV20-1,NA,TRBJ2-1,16,CSASFRLQATYNEQFF,TGCAGTGCTAGTTTTCGACTCCAAGCCACCTACAATGAGCAGTTCTTC